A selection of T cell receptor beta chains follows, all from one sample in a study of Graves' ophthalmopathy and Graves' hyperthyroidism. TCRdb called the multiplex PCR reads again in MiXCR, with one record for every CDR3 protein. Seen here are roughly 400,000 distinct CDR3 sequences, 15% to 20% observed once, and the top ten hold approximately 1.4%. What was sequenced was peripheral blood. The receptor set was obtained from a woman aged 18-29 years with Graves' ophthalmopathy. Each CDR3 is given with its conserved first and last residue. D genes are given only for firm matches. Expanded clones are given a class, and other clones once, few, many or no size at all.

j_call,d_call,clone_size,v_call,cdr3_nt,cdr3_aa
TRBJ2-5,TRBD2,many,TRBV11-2,TGTGCCAGCAGCCCCCCGGGACTAGCGGGGCAAGAGACCCAGTACTTC,CASSPPGLAGQETQYF
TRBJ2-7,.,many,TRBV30,TGTGCCTGGGAACGACGGGGGTCAACCTACGAGCAGTACTTC,CAWERRGSTYEQYF
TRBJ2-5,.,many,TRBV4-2,TGTGGGACCCCAAGCCTAGAGACCCAGTACTTC,CGTPSLETQYF
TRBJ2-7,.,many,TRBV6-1,TGTGCCAGCGTAAGGGACTCCTACGAGCAGTACTTC,CASVRDSYEQYF
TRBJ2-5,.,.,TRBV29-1,TGCAGCGTTGGTGTGGGGGGCCAAGAGACCCAGTACTTC,CSVGVGGQETQYF
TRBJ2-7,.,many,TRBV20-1,TGCAGTGCTAGATTAGGTATACACGAGCAGTACTTC,CSARLGIHEQYF
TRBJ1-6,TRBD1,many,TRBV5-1,TGCGCCAGCAGCTTGGACAGGGGGTCCTATAATTCACCCCTCCACTTT,CASSLDRGSYNSPLHF
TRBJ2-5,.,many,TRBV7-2,TGTGCCAGCAGCTTGACGGGAACCATCGGCGAGACCCAGTACTTC,CASSLTGTIGETQYF
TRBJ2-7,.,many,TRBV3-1,TGTGCCAGCAGCCAAGACCTTACAGGTCGTGCCTACGAGCAGTACTTC,CASSQDLTGRAYEQYF
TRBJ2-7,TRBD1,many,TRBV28,TGTGCCAGCAGTTTCACCGGGACAGGGTTCGAGCAGTACTTC,CASSFTGTGFEQYF
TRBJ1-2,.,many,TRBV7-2,TGTGCCAGCAGCTTAGTCCGGAAGTATGGCTACACCTTC,CASSLVRKYGYTF
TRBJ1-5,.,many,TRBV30,TGTGCCTGGAACGGAGATAGCAATCAGCCCCAGCATTTT,CAWNGDSNQPQHF
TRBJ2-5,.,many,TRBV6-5,TGTGCAACCGACCGGGGGCTGGGGAGGGAGACCCAGTACTTC,CATDRGLGRETQYF
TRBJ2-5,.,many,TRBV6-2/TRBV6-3,TGTGCCAGCAGGCTAGGTGACCTAGAGACCCAGTACTTC,CASRLGDLETQYF
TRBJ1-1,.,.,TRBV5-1,TGCGCCAGCAGCTCCTTAGACAGTGGCGCTGAAGCTTTCTTT,CASSSLDSGAEAFF
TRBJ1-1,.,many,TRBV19,TGTGCCAGTAGACAACCGGGAGCCCGTCCTGAAGCTTTCTTT,CASRQPGARPEAFF
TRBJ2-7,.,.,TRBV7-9,TGTGCCAGCAGCTTAGTTGACGGGACGATTGTCGAGCAGTACTTC,CASSLVDGTIVEQYF
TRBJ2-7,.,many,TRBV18,TGTGCCAGCTCACCACCGCCCACGGCCTACGAGCAGTACTTC,CASSPPPTAYEQYF
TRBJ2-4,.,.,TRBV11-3,TGTGCCAGCAGCCCCGATTCCAAAAACATTCAGTACTTC,CASSPDSKNIQYF
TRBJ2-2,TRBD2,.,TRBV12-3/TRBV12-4,TGTGCCAGCCGGTATTTGGCGGGAGGGTATACCGGGGAGCTGTTTTTT,CASRYLAGGYTGELFF
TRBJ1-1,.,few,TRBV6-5,TGTGCCAGCAGTTACTCCTGGGGAGGAGGTAACACTGAAGCTTTCTTT,CASSYSWGGGNTEAFF
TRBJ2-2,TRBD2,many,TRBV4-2,TGTGCCAGCAGCCAAGAAGCAGCGGGAGCGAACACCGGGGAGCTGTTTTTT,CASSQEAAGANTGELFF
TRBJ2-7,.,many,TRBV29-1,TGCAGCGTTCCTGCCCAGCTGGGGGAGCAGTACTTC,CSVPAQLGEQYF
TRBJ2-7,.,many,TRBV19,TGTGCCAGTGGAAGTGGCAGGGGATCCTACGAGCAGTACTTC,CASGSGRGSYEQYF
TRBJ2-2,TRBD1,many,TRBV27,TGTGCCAGCCGCCAGGGACAGGCGGGCGGGGAGCTGTTTTTT,CASRQGQAGGELFF
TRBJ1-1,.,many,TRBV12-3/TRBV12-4,TGTGCCAGCAGTGCCCATCACAGCTCCCCTGAAGCTTTCTTT,CASSAHHSSPEAFF
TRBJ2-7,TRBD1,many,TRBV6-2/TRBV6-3,TGTGCCTCGAATCCAGGGGGTTACGAGCAGTACTTC,CASNPGGYEQYF
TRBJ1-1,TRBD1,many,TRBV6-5,TGTGCCACCAAAATGGACAGGGGGCTAATGGTAACTGAAGCTTTCTTT,CATKMDRGLMVTEAFF
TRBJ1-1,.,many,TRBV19,TGTGCCAGTAGATCGATCACTGAAGCTTTCTTT,CASRSITEAFF
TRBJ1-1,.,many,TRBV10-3,TGTGCCATCAGTGCTGAGGAGGGGTGGGACACTGAAGCTTTCTTT,CAISAEEGWDTEAFF
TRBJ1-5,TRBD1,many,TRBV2,TGTGCCAGCCACAGGGGGCCGAATCAGCCCCAGCATTTT,CASHRGPNQPQHF
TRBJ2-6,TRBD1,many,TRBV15,TGTGCCACCAGCAACACAGACAGGGCGGTTGGGGCCAACGTCCTGACTTTC,CATSNTDRAVGANVLTF
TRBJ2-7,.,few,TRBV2,TGTGCCAGCAGTGAAACGCGAAGCTACGAGCAGTACTTC,CASSETRSYEQYF
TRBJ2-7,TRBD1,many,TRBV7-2,TGTGCCAGCAGCCGGGACAGGGTGGAGGAGCAGTACTTC,CASSRDRVEEQYF
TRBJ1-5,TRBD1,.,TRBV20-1,TGCAGTGCTACAACAGGGGGCATTGGCAATCAGCCCCAGCATTTT,CSATTGGIGNQPQHF
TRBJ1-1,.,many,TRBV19,TGTGCCAGTAGTATCAAGGCTAAGAACACTGAAGCTTTCTTT,CASSIKAKNTEAFF
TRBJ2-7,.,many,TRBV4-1,TGCGCCAGCAGCCTCCGGGCCAGGGAATCCTACGAGCAGTACTTC,CASSLRARESYEQYF
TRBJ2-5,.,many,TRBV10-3,TGTGCCATCAGTGAGTCGAAAGGCGAGACCCAGTACTTC,CAISESKGETQYF
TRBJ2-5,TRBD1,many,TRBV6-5,TGTGCCAGCAGTTACGAGACAGGGGAAGAGACCCAGTACTTC,CASSYETGEETQYF
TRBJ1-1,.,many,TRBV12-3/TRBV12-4,TGTGCCAGCAGTTTAGGGGGCGATAGGGCTTTCTTT,CASSLGGDRAFF
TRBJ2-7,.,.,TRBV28,TGTGCCAGCAGTCGTCGCTATACGAACGAGCAGTACTTC,CASSRRYTNEQYF
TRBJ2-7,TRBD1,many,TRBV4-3,TGCGCCAGCAGCCAATCCGGGACAGGGGCCTACGAGCAGTACTTC,CASSQSGTGAYEQYF
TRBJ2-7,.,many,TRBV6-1,TGTGCCAGCAGTCCCGTCAGGGGCTCCTACGAGCAGTACTTC,CASSPVRGSYEQYF
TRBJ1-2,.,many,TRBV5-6,TGTGCCAGCAGCTTGGGGGCGACTGGCTACACCTTC,CASSLGATGYTF
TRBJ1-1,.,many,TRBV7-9,TGTGCCAGCAGCTCCGAGGGGGGCCGGGACACTGAAGCTTTCTTT,CASSSEGGRDTEAFF
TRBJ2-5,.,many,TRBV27,TGTGCCAGCACCCCGAGGCAGGGCGGAGAGACCCAGTACTTC,CASTPRQGGETQYF
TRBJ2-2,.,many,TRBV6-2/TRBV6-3,TGTGCCAGCAGTTACAGGGTTATGAACGGGGAGCTGTTTTTT,CASSYRVMNGELFF
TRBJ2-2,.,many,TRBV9,TGTGCCAGCAGCCCCGGAGGGCTGGGGTACACCGGGGAGCTGTTTTTT,CASSPGGLGYTGELFF
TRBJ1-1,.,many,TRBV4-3,TGCGCCAGCAGCCAAGAAACCGACAAGGTCACTGAAGCTTTCTTT,CASSQETDKVTEAFF
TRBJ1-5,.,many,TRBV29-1,TGCAGCGTTGGCCGGGGGCTCGGGCAGCCCCAGCATTTT,CSVGRGLGQPQHF
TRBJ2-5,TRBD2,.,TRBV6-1,TGTGCCAGCAGACCACGTCCGCTAGCGGGAGAGACCCAGTACTTC,CASRPRPLAGETQYF
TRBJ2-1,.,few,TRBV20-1,TGCAGTGCTAGAGTTAGCAGTTTGTACAATGAGCAGTTCTTC,CSARVSSLYNEQFF
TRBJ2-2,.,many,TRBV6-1,TGTGCCAGCAGGCGGGGGAACACCGGGGAGCTGTTTTTT,CASRRGNTGELFF
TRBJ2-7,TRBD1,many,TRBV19,TGTGCCAGTCAAACTGGGCCGGGACAGGGTAAAAACGAGCAGTACTTC,CASQTGPGQGKNEQYF
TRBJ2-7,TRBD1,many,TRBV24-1,TGTGCCACCAGTGATCCCAGACAGGGGCGGCACGAGCAGTACTTC,CATSDPRQGRHEQYF